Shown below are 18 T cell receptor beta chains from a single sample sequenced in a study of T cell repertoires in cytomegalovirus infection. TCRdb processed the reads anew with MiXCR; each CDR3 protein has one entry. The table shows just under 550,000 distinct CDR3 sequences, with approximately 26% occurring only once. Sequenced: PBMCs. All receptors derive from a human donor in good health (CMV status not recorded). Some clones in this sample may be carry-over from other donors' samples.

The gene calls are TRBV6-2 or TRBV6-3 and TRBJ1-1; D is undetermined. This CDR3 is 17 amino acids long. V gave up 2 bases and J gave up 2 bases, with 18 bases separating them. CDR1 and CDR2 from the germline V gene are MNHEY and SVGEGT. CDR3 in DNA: TGTGCCAGCAGTTACCCTTCAAACACGGATACCAACACTGAAGCTTTCTTT. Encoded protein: CASSYPSNTDTNTEAFF.

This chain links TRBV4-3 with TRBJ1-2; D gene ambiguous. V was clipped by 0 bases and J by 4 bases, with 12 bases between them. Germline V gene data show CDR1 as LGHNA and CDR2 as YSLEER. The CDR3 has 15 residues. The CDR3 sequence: CASSQDGLGFYGYTF. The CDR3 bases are TGCGCCAGCAGCCAAGATGGCCTCGGATTCTATGGCTACACCTTC.

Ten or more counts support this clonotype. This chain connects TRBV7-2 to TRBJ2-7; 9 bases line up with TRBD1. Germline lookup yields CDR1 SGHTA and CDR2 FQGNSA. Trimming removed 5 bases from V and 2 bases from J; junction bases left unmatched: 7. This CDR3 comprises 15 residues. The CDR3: CASSQYRGQAYEQYF. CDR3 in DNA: TGTGCCAGCAGCCAATACAGGGGGCAGGCCTACGAGCAGTACTTC.

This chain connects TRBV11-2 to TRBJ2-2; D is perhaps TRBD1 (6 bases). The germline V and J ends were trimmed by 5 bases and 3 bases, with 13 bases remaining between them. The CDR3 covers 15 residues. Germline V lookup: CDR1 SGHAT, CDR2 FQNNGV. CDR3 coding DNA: TGTGCCAGCAGCACTTCCCCAGGGGACACCGGGGAGCTGTTTTTT. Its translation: CASSTSPGDTGELFF. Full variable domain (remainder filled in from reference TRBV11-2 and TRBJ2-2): EAGVAQSPRYKIIEKRQSVAFWCNPISGHATLYWYQQILGQGPKLLIQFQNNGVVDDSQLPKDRFSAERLKGVDSTLKIQPAKLEDSAVYLCASSTSPGDTGELFFGEGSRLTVL.

CDR3 nucleotide sequence: TGTGCCAGCAGTAGAGACAGGGGTGGGCGGCGGACTGAAGCTTTCTTT. Translating it yields CASSRDRGGRRTEAFF. The chain joins TRBV6-5 to TRBJ1-1; 8 nucleotides agree with TRBD1. The CDR3 totals 16 residues. With V trimmed by 5 bases and J by 5 bases, 13 bases remained unmatched. Germline V gene data show CDR1 as MNHEY and CDR2 as SVGAGI.

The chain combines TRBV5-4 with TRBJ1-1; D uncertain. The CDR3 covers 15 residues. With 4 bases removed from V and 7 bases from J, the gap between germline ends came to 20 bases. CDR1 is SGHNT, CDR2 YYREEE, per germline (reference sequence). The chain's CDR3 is CASSVAMGKQLEAFF. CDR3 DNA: TGTGCCAGCAGCGTCGCAATGGGGAAACAGCTTGAAGCTTTCTTT.

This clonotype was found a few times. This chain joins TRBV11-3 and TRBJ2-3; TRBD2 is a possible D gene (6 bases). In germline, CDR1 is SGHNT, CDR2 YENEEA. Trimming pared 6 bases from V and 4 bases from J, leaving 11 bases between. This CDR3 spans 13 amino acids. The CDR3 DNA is TGTGCCAGCAGTAGTCGGGACTCAGATACGCAGTATTTT. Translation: CASSSRDSDTQYF.

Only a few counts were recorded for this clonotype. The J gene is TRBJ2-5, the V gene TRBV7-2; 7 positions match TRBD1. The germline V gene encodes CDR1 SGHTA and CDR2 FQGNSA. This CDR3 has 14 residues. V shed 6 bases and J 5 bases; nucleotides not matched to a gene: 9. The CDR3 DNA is TGTGCCAGCAGGACAGGGAATCCCCCTGAGACCCAGTACTTC. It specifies CASRTGNPPETQYF.

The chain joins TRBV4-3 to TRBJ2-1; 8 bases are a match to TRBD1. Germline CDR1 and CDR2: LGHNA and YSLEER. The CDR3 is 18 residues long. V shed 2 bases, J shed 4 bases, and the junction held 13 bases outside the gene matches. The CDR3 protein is CASSQQRQGAPSYNEQFF. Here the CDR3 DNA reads TGCGCCAGCAGCCAACAAAGGCAGGGGGCCCCTTCTTACAATGAGCAGTTCTTC.

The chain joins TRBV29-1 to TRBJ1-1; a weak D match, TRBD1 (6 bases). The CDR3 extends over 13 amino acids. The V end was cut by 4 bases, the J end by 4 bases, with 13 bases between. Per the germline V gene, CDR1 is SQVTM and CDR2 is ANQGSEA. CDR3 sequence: CSVVGAGGTEAFF. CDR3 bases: TGCAGCGTTGTGGGGGCCGGGGGCACTGAAGCTTTCTTT.

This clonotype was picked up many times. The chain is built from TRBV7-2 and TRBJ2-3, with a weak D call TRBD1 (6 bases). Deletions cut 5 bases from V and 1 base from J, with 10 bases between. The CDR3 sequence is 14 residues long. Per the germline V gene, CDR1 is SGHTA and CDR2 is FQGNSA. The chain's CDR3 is CASSTRTGTDTQYF. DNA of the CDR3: TGTGCCAGCAGCACCCGGACAGGCACAGATACGCAGTATTTT.

In DNA, the CDR3 is TGTGCCAGCAGTTTTTCCCGAATGGCTTACGAGCAGTACTTC. Translated, it gives CASSFSRMAYEQYF. This chain connects TRBV27 to TRBJ2-7, with D uncertain. The germline V gene encodes CDR1 MNHEY and CDR2 SMNVEV (reference sequence). This CDR3 contains 14 residues. The V and J ends lost 3 bases and 4 bases respectively, with 13 bases between them.

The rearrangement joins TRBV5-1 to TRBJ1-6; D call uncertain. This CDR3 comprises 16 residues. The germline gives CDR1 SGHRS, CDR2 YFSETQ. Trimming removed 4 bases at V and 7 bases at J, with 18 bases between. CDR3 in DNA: TGCGCCAGCAGCCCACCCGAAAAGGGTGGGAATTCACCCCTCCACTTT. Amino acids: CASSPPEKGGNSPLHF.

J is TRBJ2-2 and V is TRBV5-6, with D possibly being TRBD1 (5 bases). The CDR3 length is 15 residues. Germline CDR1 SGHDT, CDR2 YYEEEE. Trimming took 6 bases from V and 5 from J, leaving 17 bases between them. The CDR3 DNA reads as TGTGCCAGCACGGGCCAGGGAAGGCGAACCGGGGAGCTGTTTTTT. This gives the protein CASTGQGRRTGELFF.

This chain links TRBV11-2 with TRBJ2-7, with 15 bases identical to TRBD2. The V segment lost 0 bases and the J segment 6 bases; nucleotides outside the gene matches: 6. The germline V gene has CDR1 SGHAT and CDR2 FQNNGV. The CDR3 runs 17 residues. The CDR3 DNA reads TGTGCCAGCAGCTTAGAGGGACTAGCGGGAGGACTCTCCGAGCAGTACGTC. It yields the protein CASSLEGLAGGLSEQYV.

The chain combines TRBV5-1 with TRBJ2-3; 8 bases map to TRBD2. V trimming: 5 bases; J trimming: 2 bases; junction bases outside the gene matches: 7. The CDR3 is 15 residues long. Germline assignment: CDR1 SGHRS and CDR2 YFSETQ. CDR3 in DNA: TGCGCCAGCAGACTAGCGGTATTAGACACAGATACGCAGTATTTT. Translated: CASRLAVLDTDTQYF.

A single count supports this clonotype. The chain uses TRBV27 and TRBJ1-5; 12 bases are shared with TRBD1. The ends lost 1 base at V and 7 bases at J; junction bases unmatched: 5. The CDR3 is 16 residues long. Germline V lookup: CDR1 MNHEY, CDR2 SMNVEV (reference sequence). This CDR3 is CASSLFWDRGRQPQHF. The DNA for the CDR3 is TGTGCCAGCAGTTTATTCTGGGACAGGGGGCGACAGCCCCAGCATTTT.

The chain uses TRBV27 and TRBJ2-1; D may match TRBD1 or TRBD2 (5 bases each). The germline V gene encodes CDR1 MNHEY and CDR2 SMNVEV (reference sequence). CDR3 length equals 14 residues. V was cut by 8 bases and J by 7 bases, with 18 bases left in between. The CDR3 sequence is CASSHGGPGNEQFF. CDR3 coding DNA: TGTGCCAGCTCTCATGGGGGTCCCGGGAATGAGCAGTTCTTC.